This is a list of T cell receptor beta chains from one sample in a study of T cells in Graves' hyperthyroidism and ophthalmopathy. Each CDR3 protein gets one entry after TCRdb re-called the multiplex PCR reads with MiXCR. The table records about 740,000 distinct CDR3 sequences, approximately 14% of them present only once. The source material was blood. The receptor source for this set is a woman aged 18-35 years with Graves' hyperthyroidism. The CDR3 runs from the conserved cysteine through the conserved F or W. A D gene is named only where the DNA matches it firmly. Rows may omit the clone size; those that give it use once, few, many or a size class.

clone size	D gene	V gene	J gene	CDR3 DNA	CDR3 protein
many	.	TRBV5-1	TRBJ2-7	TGCGCCAGCAGCCCAAGGACGTCCCGGATAAGCTCCTACGAGCAGTACTTC	CASSPRTSRISSYEQYF
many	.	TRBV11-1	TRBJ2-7	TGTGCCAGCAGCTCGCAGGGAGGCTCCTACGAGCAGTACTTC	CASSSQGGSYEQYF
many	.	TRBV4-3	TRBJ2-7	TGCGCCAGCAGCCAAGAGCGTTCGGCCCACTACTACGAGCAGTACTTC	CASSQERSAHYYEQYF
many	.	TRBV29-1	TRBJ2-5	TGCAGCGTTCTTCCGGGATCGGTTCGAGAGACCCAGTACTTC	CSVLPGSVRETQYF
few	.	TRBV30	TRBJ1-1	TGTGCCTGGAGTACACAAATGAACACTGAAGCTTTCTTT	CAWSTQMNTEAFF
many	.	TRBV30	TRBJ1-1	TGTGCCTGGAGTCGGGGTCTTGAAGCTTTCTTT	CAWSRGLEAFF
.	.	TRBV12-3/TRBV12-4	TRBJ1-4	TGTGCCAGCAATTTGGCCGGTAATGAAAAACTGTTTTTT	CASNLAGNEKLFF
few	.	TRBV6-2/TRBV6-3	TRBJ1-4	TGTGCCAGCGCTAGGACAGCCGAAAATGAAAAACTGTTTTTT	CASARTAENEKLFF
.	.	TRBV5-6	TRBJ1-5	TGTGCCAGCAGCTCCCGGGGTCGGACAGCAAATAATCAGCCCCAGCATTTT	CASSSRGRTANNQPQHF
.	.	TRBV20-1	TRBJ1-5	TGCAGTGCAAGAGGGGAGGTTGTCGGGGAGCCCCAGCATTTT	CSARGEVVGEPQHF
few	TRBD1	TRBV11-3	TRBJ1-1	TGTGCCAGCAGGAAACAGGGGCAGACTGAAGCTTTCTTT	CASRKQGQTEAFF
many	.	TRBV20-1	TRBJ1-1	TGCAGTGCTAAAGCGGGACGTATGAACACTGAAGCTTTCTTT	CSAKAGRMNTEAFF
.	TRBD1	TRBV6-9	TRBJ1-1	TGTGCCAGCAGTTTCCGGGACAGGGAGGAAGCTTTCTTT	CASSFRDREEAFF
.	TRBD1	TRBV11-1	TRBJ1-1	TGTGCCAGCGGACATATTCAAGGGGGCGGCCCGAACACTGAAGCTTTCTTT	CASGHIQGGGPNTEAFF